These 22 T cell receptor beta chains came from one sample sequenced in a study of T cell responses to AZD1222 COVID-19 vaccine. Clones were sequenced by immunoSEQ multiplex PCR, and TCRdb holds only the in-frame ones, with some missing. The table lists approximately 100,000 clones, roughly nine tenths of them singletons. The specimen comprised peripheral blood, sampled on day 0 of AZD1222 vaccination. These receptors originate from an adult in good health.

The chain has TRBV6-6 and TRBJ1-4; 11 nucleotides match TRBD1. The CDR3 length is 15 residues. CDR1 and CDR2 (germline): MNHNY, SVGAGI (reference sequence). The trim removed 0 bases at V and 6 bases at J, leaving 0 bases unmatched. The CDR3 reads CASSYSGQGDEKLFF. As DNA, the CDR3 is TGTGCCAGCAGTTACTCGGGACAGGGGGATGAAAAACTGTTTTTT.

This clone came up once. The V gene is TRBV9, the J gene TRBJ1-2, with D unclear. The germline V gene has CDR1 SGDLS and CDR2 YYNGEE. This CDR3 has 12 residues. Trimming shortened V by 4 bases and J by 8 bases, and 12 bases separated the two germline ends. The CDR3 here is CASSSDAPGYTF. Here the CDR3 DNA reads TGTGCCAGCAGCTCGGACGCACCGGGCTACACCTTC.

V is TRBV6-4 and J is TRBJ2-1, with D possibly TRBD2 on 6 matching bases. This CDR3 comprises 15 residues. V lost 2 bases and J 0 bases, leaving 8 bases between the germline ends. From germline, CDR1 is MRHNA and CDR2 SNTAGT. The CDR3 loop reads CASSDVGGSYNEQFF. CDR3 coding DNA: TGTGCCAGCAGTGACGTCGGGGGCTCCTACAATGAGCAGTTCTTC.

The CDR3 reads CSASMGDVGSPLHF. In DNA form, the CDR3 reads TGCAGTGCTAGTATGGGGGACGTAGGTTCACCCCTCCACTTT. The genes are TRBV20-1 and TRBJ1-6; tentative D call: TRBD1 (5 bases). V lost 3 bases and J 9 bases, leaving 15 bases between the germline ends. CDR3 length: 14 residues. Germline assignment: CDR1 DFQATT and CDR2 SNEGSKA (reference sequence).

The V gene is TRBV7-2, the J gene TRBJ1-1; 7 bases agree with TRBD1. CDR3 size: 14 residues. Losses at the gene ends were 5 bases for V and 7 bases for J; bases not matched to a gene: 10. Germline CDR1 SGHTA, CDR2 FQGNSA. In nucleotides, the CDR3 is TGTGCCAGCAGCCCGGACAGGTCAGGTGGTGAAGCTTTCTTT. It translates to CASSPDRSGGEAFF.

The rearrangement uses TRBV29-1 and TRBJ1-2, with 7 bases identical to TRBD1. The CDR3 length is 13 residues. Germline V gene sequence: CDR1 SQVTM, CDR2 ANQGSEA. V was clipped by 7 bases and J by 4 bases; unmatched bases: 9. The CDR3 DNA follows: TGCAGCGATGGGACAGCCATGCTCTATGGCTACACCTTC. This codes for CSDGTAMLYGYTF.

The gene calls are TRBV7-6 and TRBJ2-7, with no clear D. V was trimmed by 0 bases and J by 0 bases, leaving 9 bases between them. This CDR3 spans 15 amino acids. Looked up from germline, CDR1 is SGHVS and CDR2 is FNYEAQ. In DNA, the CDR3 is TGTGCCAGCAGCTTAGCATCAGATAACTCCTACGAGCAGTACTTC. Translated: CASSLASDNSYEQYF.

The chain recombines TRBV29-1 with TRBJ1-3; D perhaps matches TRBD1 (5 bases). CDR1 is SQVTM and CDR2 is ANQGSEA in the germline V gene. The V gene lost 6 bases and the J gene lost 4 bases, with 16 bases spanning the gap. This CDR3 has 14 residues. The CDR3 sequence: CSVLPQGAGNTIYF. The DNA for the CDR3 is TGCAGCGTACTACCTCAGGGTGCCGGAAACACCATATATTTT.

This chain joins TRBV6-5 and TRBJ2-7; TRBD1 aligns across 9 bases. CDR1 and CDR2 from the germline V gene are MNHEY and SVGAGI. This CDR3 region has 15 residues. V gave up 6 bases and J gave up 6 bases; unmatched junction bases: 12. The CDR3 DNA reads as TGTGCCAGCAGGTCCGGGACAGGGAACTTCCGCGAGCAGTACTTC. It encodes CASRSGTGNFREQYF.

CDR3: CASSDGAGSTDTQYF. The CDR3 DNA reads as TGTGCCAGCAGTGACGGCGCGGGGAGCACAGATACGCAGTATTTT. The chain couples TRBV6-4 to TRBJ2-3; weak D call: TRBD2 (6 bases). The CDR3 has 15 residues. Looked up from germline, CDR1 is MRHNA and CDR2 is SNTAGT. Trimming pared 2 bases from V and 0 bases from J, leaving 9 bases between.

The DNA of the CDR3 is TGTGCCAGCAGCACCGGCTGGACTAGCGGGGGGGCGGGCGAGCAGTACTTC. It encodes CASSTGWTSGGAGEQYF. The rearrangement uses TRBV7-9 and TRBJ2-7, with 15 bases aligning to TRBD2. CDR1 SEHNR and CDR2 FQNEAQ come from the germline V gene (reference sequence). This CDR3 has 17 residues. V lost 5 bases and J lost 6; bases outside the gene matches: 11. The complete variable domain, with remaining parts taken from reference TRBV7-9 and TRBJ2-7, reads DTGVSQNPRHKITKRGQNVTFRCDPISEHNRLYWYRQTLGQGPEFLTYFQNEAQLEKSRLLSDRFSAERPKGSFSTLEIQRTEQGDSAMYLCASSTGWTSGGAGEQYFGPGTRLTVT.

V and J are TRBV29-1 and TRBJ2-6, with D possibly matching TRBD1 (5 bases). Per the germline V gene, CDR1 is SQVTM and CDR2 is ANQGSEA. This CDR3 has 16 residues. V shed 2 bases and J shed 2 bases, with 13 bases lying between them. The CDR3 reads CSVESVQGAGANVLTF. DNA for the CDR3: TGCAGCGTTGAATCAGTGCAGGGTGCTGGGGCCAACGTCCTGACTTTC.

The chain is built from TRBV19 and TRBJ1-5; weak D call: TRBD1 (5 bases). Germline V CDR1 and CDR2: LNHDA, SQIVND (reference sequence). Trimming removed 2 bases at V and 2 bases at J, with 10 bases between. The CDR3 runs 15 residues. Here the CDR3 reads CASSITQGGNQPQHF. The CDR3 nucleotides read TGTGCCAGTAGTATAACGCAGGGCGGCAATCAGCCCCAGCATTTT.

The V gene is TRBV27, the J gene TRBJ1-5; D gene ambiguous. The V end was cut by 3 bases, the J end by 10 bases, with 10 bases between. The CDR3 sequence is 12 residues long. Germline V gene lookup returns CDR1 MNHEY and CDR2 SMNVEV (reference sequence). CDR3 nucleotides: TGTGCCAGCAGTTTTTTAGGTAGACCCCAGCATTTT. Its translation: CASSFLGRPQHF.

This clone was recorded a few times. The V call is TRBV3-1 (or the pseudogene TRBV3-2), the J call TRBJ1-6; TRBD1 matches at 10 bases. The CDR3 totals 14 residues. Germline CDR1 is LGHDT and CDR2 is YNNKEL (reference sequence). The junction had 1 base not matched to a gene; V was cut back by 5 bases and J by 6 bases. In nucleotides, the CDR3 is TGTGCCAGCAGCTGGGACAGGGGTAATTCACCCCTCCACTTT. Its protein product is CASSWDRGNSPLHF.

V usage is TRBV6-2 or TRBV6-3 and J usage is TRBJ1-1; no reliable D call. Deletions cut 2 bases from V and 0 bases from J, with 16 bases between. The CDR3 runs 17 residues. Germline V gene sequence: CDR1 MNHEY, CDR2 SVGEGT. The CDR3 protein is CASSYNPSVAVNTEAFF. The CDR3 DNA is TGTGCCAGCAGTTACAACCCAAGTGTTGCGGTGAACACTGAAGCTTTCTTT.

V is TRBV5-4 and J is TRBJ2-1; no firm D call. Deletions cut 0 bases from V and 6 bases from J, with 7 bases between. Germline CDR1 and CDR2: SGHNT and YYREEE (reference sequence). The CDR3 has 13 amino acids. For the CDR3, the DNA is TGTGCCAGCAGCTTGGAGGCGTCCAATGAGCAGTTCTTC. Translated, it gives CASSLEASNEQFF.

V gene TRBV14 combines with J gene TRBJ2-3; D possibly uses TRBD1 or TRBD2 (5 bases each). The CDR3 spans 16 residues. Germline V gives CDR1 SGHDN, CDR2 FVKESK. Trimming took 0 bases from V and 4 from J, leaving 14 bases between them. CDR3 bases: TGTGCCAGCAGCCAAGAATGGGGGATGGAGGCAGATACGCAGTATTTT. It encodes CASSQEWGMEADTQYF.

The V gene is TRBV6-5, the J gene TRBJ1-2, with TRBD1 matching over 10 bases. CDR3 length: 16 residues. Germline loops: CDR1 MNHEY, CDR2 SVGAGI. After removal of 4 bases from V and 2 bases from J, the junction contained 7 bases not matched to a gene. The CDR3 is CASSSFRQGANYGYTF. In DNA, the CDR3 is TGTGCCAGCAGTTCTTTTAGACAGGGGGCGAACTATGGCTACACCTTC.

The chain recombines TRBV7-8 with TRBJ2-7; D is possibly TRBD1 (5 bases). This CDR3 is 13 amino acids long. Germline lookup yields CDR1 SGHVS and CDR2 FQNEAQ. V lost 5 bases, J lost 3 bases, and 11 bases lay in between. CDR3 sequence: CASSADTYYEQYF. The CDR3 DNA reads TGTGCCAGCAGCGCGGACACTTACTACGAGCAGTACTTC.

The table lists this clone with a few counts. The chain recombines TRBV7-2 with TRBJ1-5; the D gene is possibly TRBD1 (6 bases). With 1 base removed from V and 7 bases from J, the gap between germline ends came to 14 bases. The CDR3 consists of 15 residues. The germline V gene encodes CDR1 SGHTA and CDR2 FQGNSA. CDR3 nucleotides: TGTGCCAGCAGCTTAGTTTCGGGGGGCGAACAGCCCCAGCATTTT. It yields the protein CASSLVSGGEQPQHF.

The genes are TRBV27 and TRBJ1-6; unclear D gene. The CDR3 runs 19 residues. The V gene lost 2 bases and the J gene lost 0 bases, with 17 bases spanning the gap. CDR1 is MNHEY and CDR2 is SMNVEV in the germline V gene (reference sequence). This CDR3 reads CASSLEAQRLHSYNSPLHF. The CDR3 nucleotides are TGTGCCAGCAGTTTAGAGGCACAAAGACTACACTCCTATAATTCACCCCTCCACTTT.